This T cell receptor beta chain appears in the sequencing data of a study of sequential checkpoint blockade in melanoma. Overall study: Patients were randomized 1:1 to nivolumab-then-ipilimumab or ipilimumab-then-nivolumab first-line. Maintenance nivolumab came after either treatment sequence.

This clone has a handful of counts. Treatment in this sample: randomized to nivolumab then ipilimumab (arm A) or the reverse (arm B). PBMC sorting kept live CD3+CD8+ cells without CD19 or CD56. This CDR3 contains 15 residues. The V gene lost 7 bases and the J gene lost 7 bases, with 20 bases spanning the gap. CDR1 and CDR2 from the germline V gene are LNHDA and SQIVND (reference sequence). Clones were read by immunoSEQ multiplex PCR, and TCRdb kept only the in-frame ones, dropping some. Of some 20,000 clones listed, approximately 58% were seen once; the top ten hold approximately 15%. Here the sequenced sample was CD8+ T cells sorted from blood (inferred from file names), taken from a patient given nivolumab and ipilimumab in sequence. This TCR was sampled from a human donor with melanoma. The chain combines TRBV19 with TRBJ1-5, with a tentative D call TRBD1 (5 bases). CDR3 nucleotides: TGTGCCAGTACTAATAAGGGGAGGCTTAGCCAGCCCCAGCATTTT. Residues: CASTNKGRLSQPQHF.